Below are 14 T cell receptor beta chains sequenced from a single sample in a study of blood T cell repertoires in COVID-19. TCRdb keeps only in-frame clones here, not all; method: immunoSEQ multiplex PCR. The data contain 160,000 or so clones, approximately 83% of them singletons. Sequenced: peripheral blood. The origin of the receptors is a man between 65 and 79 years old who had recovered from COVID-19.

The chain joins TRBV7-9 to TRBJ2-2; D not resolved. V gave up 2 bases and J gave up 3 bases, with 7 bases separating them. There are 14 residues in the CDR3. The germline gives CDR1 SEHNR, CDR2 FQNEAQ (reference sequence). CDR3 nucleotides: TGTGCCAGCAGCTTATTGGCCGACACCGGGGAGCTGTTTTTT. Translated, it gives CASSLLADTGELFF. The full variable domain, in which reference TRBV7-9 and TRBJ2-2 provide the parts outside the CDR3, is DTGVSQNPRHKITKRGQNVTFRCDPISEHNRLYWYRQTLGQGPEFLTYFQNEAQLEKSRLLSDRFSAERPKGSFSTLEIQRTEQGDSAMYLCASSLLADTGELFFGEGSRLTVL.

This chain joins TRBV5-4 and TRBJ2-2; a weak D match, TRBD1 (5 bases). Germline V CDR1 and CDR2: SGHNT, YYREEE (reference sequence). The CDR3 contains 15 residues. V was clipped by 3 bases and J by 2 bases, with 11 bases between them. In nucleotides, the CDR3 is TGTGCCAGCAGCTCCCCTTGGGGCAACACCGGGGAGCTGTTTTTT. This sequence encodes CASSSPWGNTGELFF.

The chain couples TRBV10-3 to TRBJ2-2; D remains unclear. CDR3 length equals 15 residues. Trimming removed 1 base at V and 1 base at J, with 7 bases between. Germline V gives CDR1 ENHRY, CDR2 SYGVKD. CDR3 bases: TGTGCCATCAGTGAGTTCCCTCTGAACACCGGGGAGCTGTTTTTT. It yields the protein CAISEFPLNTGELFF.

The rearrangement links TRBV11-2 to TRBJ2-7; 8 positions agree with TRBD1. The germline V gene encodes CDR1 SGHAT and CDR2 FQNNGV. J was trimmed by 4 bases and V by 1 base; bases with no gene match: 3. The CDR3 is 14 amino acids. CDR3 sequence (DNA): TGTGCCAGCAGCTTAGTACAGGGGGAATACGAGCAGTACTTC. As protein: CASSLVQGEYEQYF.

The chain recombines TRBV5-1 with TRBJ2-1, with 8 bases lining up with TRBD2. V was pared by 4 bases and J by 6 bases, with 12 bases of the junction left unmatched. The germline V gene encodes CDR1 SGHRS and CDR2 YFSETQ. This CDR3 contains 16 residues. The CDR3 sequence: CASSGGTGLVGNEQFF. In DNA, the CDR3 is TGCGCCAGCAGCGGGGGGACGGGACTAGTTGGCAATGAGCAGTTCTTC.

The rearrangement links TRBV4-3 to TRBJ2-3; 12 nucleotides agree with TRBD2. CDR1 LGHNA and CDR2 YSLEER come from the germline V gene. This CDR3 is built from 16 residues. The V segment lost 0 bases and the J segment 4 bases; nucleotides outside the gene matches: 2. CDR3 in DNA: TGCGCCAGCAGCCAAGATCTAGCGGGAGGGCCAGATACGCAGTATTTT. It is translated as CASSQDLAGGPDTQYF.

J is TRBJ1-1 and V is TRBV6-6; 9 bases fit TRBD1. This CDR3 is built from 13 residues. J gave up 3 bases and V 8 bases, and 4 bases lay outside the gene matches. Per germline, CDR1 MNHNY and CDR2 SVGAGI (reference sequence). The CDR3 coding sequence is TGTGCCAGCTCACAGGGGGCCTACACTGAAGCTTTCTTT. Its protein is CASSQGAYTEAFF.

The J gene is TRBJ2-6, the V gene TRBV29-1; tentative D call: TRBD1 (6 bases). Germline V gene sequence: CDR1 SQVTM, CDR2 ANQGSEA. The CDR3 is 15 residues long. The ends were cut back, 3 bases at V and 0 bases at J, with 9 bases in the middle. The CDR3 DNA reads TGCAGCGTTGAGGACAGCCCCTCTGGGGCCAACGTCCTGACTTTC. The encoded protein is CSVEDSPSGANVLTF.

The chain uses TRBV7-2 and TRBJ1-2, with D unresolved. Germline assignment: CDR1 SGHTA and CDR2 FQGNSA. V lost 4 bases to trimming and J lost 5 bases, with 11 bases between them. The CDR3 runs to 13 residues. In DNA, the CDR3 is TGTGCCAGCAGCTCAGGACGGAGGTATGGCTACACCTTC. Translated, it gives CASSSGRRYGYTF.

The J gene is TRBJ2-3, the V gene TRBV5-1, with 8 bases aligning to TRBD1. CDR3 size: 17 residues. V dropped 1 base and J dropped 2; count of bases not matched to a gene: 9. The germline V gene has CDR1 SGHRS and CDR2 YFSETQ. The CDR3 region is CASSLTPQGAYTDTQYF. DNA of the CDR3: TGCGCCAGCAGCTTGACCCCCCAGGGGGCTTACACAGATACGCAGTATTTT.

This rearrangement joins TRBV15 to TRBJ2-5; D unclear. Germline CDR1 is LNHNV and CDR2 is YYDKDF (reference sequence). The V end lost 5 bases, the J end lost 2 bases, and 9 bases lay between the germline ends. The CDR3 covers 13 residues. CDR3 in amino acids: CATSLTGQETQYF. The DNA for the CDR3 is TGTGCCACCAGCCTGACGGGTCAAGAGACCCAGTACTTC.

This chain uses TRBV6-5 with TRBJ1-1; D is unresolved. V lost 0 bases and J 1 base, leaving 12 bases between the germline ends. From germline, CDR1 is MNHEY and CDR2 SVGAGI. The CDR3 is 16 residues long. The CDR3 spells CASSYSSGLANTEAFF. The DNA for the CDR3 is TGTGCCAGCAGTTACTCTAGTGGACTCGCGAACACTGAAGCTTTCTTT.

V usage is TRBV27 and J usage is TRBJ2-7; 8 bases align to TRBD1. Germline CDR1 reads MNHEY; CDR2 reads SMNVEV (reference sequence). V lost 7 bases to trimming and J lost 6 bases; unmatched junction nucleotides: 8. CDR3 length: 13 amino acids. The CDR3 DNA sequence: TGTGCCAGCAAGTCCTGGACAGGGTCCGAGCAGTACTTC. It encodes CASKSWTGSEQYF.

In this sample, this clone turned up a few times. The chain has TRBV29-1 and TRBJ2-5; 7 bases line up with TRBD1. V lost 7 bases to trimming and J lost 3 bases; unmatched junction nucleotides: 8. Germline V gene data show CDR1 as SQVTM and CDR2 as ANQGSEA. This CDR3 spans 13 amino acids. Written as DNA, the CDR3 is TGCAGCGCCACAGGGGCAGGGAAAGAGACCCAGTACTTC. This gives the protein CSATGAGKETQYF.